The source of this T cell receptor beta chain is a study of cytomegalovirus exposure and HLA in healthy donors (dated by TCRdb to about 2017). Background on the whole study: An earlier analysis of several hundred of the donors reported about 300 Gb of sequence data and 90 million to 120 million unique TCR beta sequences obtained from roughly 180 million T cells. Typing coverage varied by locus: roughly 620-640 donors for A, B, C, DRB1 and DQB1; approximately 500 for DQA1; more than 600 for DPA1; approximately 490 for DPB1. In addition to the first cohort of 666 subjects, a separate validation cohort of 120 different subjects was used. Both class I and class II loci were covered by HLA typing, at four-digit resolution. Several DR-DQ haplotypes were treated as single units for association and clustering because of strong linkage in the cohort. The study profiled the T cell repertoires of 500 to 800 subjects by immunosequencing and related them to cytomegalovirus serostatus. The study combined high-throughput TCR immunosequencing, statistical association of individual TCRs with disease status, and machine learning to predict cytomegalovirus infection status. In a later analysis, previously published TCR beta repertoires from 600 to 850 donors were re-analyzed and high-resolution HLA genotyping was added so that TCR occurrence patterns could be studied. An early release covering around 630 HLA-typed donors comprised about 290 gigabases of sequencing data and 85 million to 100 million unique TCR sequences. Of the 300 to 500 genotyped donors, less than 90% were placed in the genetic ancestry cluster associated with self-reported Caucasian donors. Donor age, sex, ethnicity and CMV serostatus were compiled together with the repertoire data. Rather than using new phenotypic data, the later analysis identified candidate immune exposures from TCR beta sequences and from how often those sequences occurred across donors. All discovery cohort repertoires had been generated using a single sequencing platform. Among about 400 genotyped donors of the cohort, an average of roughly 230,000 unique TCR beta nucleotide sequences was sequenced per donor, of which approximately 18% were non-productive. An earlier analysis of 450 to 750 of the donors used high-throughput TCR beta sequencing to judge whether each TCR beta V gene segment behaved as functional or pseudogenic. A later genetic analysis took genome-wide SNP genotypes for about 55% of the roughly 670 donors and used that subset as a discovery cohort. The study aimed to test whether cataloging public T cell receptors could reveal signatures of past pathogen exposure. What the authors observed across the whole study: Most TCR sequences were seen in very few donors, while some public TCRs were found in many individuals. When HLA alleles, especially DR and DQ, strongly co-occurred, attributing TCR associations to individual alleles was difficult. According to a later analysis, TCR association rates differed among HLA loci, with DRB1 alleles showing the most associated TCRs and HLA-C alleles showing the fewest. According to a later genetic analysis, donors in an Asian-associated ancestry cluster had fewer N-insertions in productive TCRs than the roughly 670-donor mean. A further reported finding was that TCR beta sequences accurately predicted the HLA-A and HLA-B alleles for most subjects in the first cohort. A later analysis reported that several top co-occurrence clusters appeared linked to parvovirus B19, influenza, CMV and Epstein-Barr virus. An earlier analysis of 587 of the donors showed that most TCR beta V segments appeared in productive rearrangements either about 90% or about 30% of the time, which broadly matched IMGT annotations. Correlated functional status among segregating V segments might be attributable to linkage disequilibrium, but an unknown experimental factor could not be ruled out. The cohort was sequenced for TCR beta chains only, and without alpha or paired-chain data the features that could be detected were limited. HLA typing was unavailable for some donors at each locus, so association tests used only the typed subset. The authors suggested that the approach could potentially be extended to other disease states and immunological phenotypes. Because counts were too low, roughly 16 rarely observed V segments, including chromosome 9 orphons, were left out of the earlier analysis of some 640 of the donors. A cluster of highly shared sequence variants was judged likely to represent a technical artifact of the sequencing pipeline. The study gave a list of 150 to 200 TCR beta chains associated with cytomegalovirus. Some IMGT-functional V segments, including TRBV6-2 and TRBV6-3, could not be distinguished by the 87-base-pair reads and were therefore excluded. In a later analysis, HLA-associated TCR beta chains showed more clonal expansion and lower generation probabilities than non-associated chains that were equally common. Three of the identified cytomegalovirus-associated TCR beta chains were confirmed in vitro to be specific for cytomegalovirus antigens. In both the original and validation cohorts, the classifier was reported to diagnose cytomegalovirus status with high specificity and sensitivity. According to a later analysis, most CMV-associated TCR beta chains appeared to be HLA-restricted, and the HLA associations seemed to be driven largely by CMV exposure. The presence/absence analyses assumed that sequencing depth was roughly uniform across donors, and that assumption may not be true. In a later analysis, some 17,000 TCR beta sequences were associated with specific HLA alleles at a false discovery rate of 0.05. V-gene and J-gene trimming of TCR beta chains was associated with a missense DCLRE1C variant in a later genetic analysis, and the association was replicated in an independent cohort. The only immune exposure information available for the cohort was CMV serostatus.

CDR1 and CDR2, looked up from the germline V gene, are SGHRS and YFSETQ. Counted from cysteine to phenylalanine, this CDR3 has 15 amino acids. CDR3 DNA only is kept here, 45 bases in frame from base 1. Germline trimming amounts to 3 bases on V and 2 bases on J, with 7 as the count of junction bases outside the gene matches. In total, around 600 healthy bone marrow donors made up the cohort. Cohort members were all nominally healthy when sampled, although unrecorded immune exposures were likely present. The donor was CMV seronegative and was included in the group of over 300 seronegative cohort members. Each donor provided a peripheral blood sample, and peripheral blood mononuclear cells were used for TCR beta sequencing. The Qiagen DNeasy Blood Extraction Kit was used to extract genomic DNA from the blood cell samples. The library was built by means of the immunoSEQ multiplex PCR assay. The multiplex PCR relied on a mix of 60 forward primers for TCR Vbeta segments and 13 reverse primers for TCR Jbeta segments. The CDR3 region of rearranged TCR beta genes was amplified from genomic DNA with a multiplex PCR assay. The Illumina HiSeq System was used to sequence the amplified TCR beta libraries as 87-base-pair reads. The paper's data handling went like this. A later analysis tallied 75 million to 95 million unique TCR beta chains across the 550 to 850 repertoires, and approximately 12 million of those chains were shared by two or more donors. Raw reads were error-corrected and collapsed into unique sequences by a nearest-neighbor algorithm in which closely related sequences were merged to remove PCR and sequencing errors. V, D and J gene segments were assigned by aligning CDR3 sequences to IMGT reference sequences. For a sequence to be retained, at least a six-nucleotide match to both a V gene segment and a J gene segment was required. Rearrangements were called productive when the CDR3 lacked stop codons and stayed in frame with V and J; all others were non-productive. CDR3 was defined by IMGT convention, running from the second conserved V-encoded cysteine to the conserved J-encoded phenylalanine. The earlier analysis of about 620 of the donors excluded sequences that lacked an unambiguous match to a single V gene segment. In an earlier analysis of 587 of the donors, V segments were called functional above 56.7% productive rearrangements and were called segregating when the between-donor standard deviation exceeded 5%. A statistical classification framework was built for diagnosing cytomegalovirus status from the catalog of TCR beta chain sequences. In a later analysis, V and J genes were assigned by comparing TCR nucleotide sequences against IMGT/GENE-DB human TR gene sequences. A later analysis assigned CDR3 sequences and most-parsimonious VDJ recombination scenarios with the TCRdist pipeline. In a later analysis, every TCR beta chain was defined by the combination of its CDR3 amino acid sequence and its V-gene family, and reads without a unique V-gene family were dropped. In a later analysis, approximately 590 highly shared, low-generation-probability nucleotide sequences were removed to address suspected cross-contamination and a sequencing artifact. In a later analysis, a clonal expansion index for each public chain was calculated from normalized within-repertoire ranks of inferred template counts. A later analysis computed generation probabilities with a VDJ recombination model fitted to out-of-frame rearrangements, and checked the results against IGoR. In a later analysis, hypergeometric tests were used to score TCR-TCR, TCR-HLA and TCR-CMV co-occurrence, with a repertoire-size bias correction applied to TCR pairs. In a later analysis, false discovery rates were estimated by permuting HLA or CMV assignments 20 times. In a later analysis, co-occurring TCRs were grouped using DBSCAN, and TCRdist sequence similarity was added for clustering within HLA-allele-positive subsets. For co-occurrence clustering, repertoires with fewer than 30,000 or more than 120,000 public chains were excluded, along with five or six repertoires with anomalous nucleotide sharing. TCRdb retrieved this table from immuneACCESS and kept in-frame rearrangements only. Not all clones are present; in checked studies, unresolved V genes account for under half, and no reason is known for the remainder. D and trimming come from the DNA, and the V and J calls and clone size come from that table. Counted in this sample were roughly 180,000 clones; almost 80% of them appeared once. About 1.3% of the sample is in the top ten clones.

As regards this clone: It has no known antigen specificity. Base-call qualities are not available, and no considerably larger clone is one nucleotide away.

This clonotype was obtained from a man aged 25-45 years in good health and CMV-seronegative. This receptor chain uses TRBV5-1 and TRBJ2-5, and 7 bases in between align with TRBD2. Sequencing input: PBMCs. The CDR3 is CASSSPVGGQETQYF. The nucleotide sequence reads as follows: TGCGCCAGCAGCTCCCCGGTGGGAGGGCAAGAGACCCAGTACTTC.